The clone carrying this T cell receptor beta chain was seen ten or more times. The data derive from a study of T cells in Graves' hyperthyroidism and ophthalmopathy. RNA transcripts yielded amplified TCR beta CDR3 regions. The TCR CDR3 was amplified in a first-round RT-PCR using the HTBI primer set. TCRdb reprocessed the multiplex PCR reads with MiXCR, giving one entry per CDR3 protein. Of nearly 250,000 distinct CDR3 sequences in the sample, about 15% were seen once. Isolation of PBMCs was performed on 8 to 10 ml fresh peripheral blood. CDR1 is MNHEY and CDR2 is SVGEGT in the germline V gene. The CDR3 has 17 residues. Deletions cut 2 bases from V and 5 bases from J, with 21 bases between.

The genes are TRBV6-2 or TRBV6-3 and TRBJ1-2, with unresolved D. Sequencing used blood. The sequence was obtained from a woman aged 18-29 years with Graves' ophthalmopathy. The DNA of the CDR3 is TGTGCCAGCAGTTACCCGAGTGCGGGAAAAGAGTCATATGGCTACACCTTC. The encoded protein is CASSYPSAGKESYGYTF.